The rows below give T cell receptor beta chains drawn from one sample of a study of T-cell reconstitution after alpha-beta-depleted transplantation in children. A single record per CDR3 protein comes from TCRdb applying MiXCR to the PCR reads. Here the sample spans about a million distinct CDR3 sequences, about 29% being singletons. Sample: PBMCs, mostly from graft donor cells, taken 360 days after TCRalphabeta/CD19-depleted stem cell transplant. The receptor source for this set is a boy under two years old who had a stem cell transplant for SCID, so the T cells may come from the graft donor. CDR3s include the opening cysteine and the closing phenylalanine or tryptophan. D genes are given only for firm matches. Expanded clones are given a class, and other clones once, few, many or no size at all.

J | size | D | V | DNA | CDR3
TRBJ2-3 | . | . | TRBV3-1 | TGTGCCAGCAGCCGGGGGGCAGGTTACACAGATACGCAGTATTTT | CASSRGAGYTDTQYF
TRBJ2-3 | . | . | TRBV30 | TGTGCCTGGAGTCCTTTGGGCCGTGGTGTGGCTACGCAGTATTTT | CAWSPLGRGVATQYF
TRBJ2-7 | . | . | TRBV2 | TGTGCCAGCAGTGAATCGGGTGCCGGGAGCGAGCAGTACTTC | CASSESGAGSEQYF
TRBJ2-5 | few | . | TRBV5-1 | TGCGCCAGCAGCCGGACGTACTTGGGGAAAGAGACCCAGTACTTC | CASSRTYLGKETQYF
TRBJ2-1 | . | . | TRBV5-1 | TGCGCCAGCAGCGGGCTCGACAGGTACAATGAGCAGTTCTTC | CASSGLDRYNEQFF
TRBJ2-5 | few | . | TRBV12-3/TRBV12-4 | TGTGCCAGCAGTTTGAACCCTAACGGGGAGACCCAGTACTTC | CASSLNPNGETQYF
TRBJ2-3 | . | . | TRBV28 | TGTGCCAGCAGTTGGGGTGACAGTTCCACAGATACGCAGTATTTT | CASSWGDSSTDTQYF
TRBJ2-2 | . | TRBD2 | TRBV12-3/TRBV12-4 | TGTGCCAGCAGCCCCACCGGGGGGGTAGCCGGGGAGCTGTTTTTT | CASSPTGGVAGELFF
TRBJ2-2 | . | . | TRBV7-8 | TGTGCCAGCAGCTTAAAGGGGGGGCGGAACACCGGGGAGCTGTTTTTT | CASSLKGGRNTGELFF
TRBJ2-1 | . | . | TRBV7-3 | TGTGCCAGCAGCCCATACGGAGGGCTGATAATCAATGAGCAGTTCTTC | CASSPYGGLIINEQFF
TRBJ2-1 | few | TRBD2 | TRBV20-1 | TGCAGTGCTAGAATCTGGGAGGGGTGGAATGAGCAGTTCTTC | CSARIWEGWNEQFF
TRBJ2-7 | . | . | TRBV20-1 | TGCAGTGCTGACCGGGGGTTCGGATACGAGCAGTACTTC | CSADRGFGYEQYF
TRBJ2-1 | once | . | TRBV7-6 | TGTGCCAGCAGCGCCGCCGGACAGAACTACAATGAGCAGTTCTTC | CASSAAGQNYNEQFF
TRBJ2-1 | few | TRBD2 | TRBV5-1 | TGCGCCAGCAGCTTGGGACCCGGGGGGGCAGTGGAGCAGTTCTTC | CASSLGPGGAVEQFF
TRBJ2-7 | few | . | TRBV4-2 | TGTGCCAGCAGCCAAGACTTGCGGGGCGACGCCTACGAGCAGTACTTC | CASSQDLRGDAYEQYF
TRBJ2-1 | few | TRBD1 | TRBV5-5 | TGTGCCAGCAGCTTGAGGACAGGCCTCTACAATGAGCAGTTCTTC | CASSLRTGLYNEQFF
TRBJ1-4 | few | . | TRBV12-3/TRBV12-4 | TGTGCCAGCAGGCGAGAACAGGCTGCAACTAATGAAAAACTGTTTTTT | CASRREQAATNEKLFF
TRBJ2-7 | . | TRBD1 | TRBV5-1 | TGCGCCAGCAGCTGGGGGACAGGGTCTACCTACGAGCAGTACTTC | CASSWGTGSTYEQYF
TRBJ1-1 | . | TRBD1 | TRBV11-1 | TGTGCCAGCAGTAGGGGGCCGGTAGGAGACACTGAAGCTTTCTTT | CASSRGPVGDTEAFF
TRBJ2-5 | . | TRBD2 | TRBV3-1 | TGTGCCAGCAGCCAAGATTGGCTAGCGGGGGGCCGTGGAGAGACCCAGTACTTC | CASSQDWLAGGRGETQYF
TRBJ2-6 | . | . | TRBV9 | TGTGCCAGCAGCGTAGAGGGCTTCTCTGGGGCCAACGTCCTGACTTTC | CASSVEGFSGANVLTF
TRBJ1-4 | . | . | TRBV5-5 | TGTGCCAGCAGCTTGGTCGGTCAGCCCTCTAATGAAAAACTGTTTTTT | CASSLVGQPSNEKLFF
TRBJ1-2 | . | . | TRBV20-1 | TGCAGTGCTCCCCTTCTGGAGGGAAGACCGTGGGGCTACACCTTC | CSAPLLEGRPWGYTF
TRBJ2-1 | . | TRBD2 | TRBV4-1 | TGCGCCAGCAACCAAGCGGGGGGGATCTACAATGAGCAGTTCTTC | CASNQAGGIYNEQFF
TRBJ2-7 | . | . | TRBV2 | TGTGCCAGCAGTCTGACTAGTATCGAGCAGTACTTC | CASSLTSIEQYF
TRBJ2-7 | . | . | TRBV12-3/TRBV12-4 | TGTGCCAGCAGGTTCGCCGGATTCTACGAGCAGTACTTC | CASRFAGFYEQYF
TRBJ2-3 | . | . | TRBV5-5 | TGTGCCAGCGCGCCGGGATCTTTCACAGATACGCAGTATTTT | CASAPGSFTDTQYF
TRBJ2-5 | few | TRBD1 | TRBV20-1 | TGCAGTGCTAGGGGACAGCTTGTCCAAGAGACCCAGTACTTC | CSARGQLVQETQYF
TRBJ2-2 | few | . | TRBV4-3 | TGCGCCAGCAGCCAACCGCCATGGGGGACGCGTCTGAACACCGGGGAGCTGTTTTTT | CASSQPPWGTRLNTGELFF
TRBJ2-1 | . | . | TRBV7-8 | TGTGCCAGCAGCTTAGAAGCCCACAATGAGCAGTTCTTC | CASSLEAHNEQFF
TRBJ1-5 | . | . | TRBV28 | TGTGCCAGCAGCCGCGAACCGGGACCTAATCAGCCCCAGCATTTT | CASSREPGPNQPQHF
TRBJ1-5 | . | . | TRBV2 | TGTGCCAGCAGTGAATTCGGCGGGGATCAGCCCCAGCATTTT | CASSEFGGDQPQHF
TRBJ1-4 | . | . | TRBV12-3/TRBV12-4 | TGTGCCAGCAGTACGACCTATACTGAAAAACTGTTTTTT | CASSTTYTEKLFF